This TCR beta chain comes out of a study of beta chain features in type 1 diabetes. Study in general: Investigators examined roughly 99,000,000 sorted cells across all samples. General study findings and limits: Significant though moderate, a shortening of TCRB CDR3s appeared in all four CD4+ subsets of Type 1 diabetes patients. The cDNA sequencing approach could over-represent high-TCR-expressing cells. Individuals with type 1 diabetes displayed fewer insertions and more deletions at VDJ junctions.

TCRB transcripts that were expressed got sequenced, as all of the isolated RNA had been reverse transcribed. TCRdb's copy holds only in-frame clones and misses some; the assay was immunoSEQ multiplex PCR. This table has around 600,000 clones, under 15% appearing once. In its sample, this clone was seen a few times. Its antigen is unknown. By way of CD45RO/CCR7/CD25/CD127/CD95/CD27, the CD4+ regulatory, stem cell-like memory, central memory and naive cells were sorted. The ends lost 2 bases at V and 14 bases at J; junction bases unmatched: 7. From germline, CDR1 is GTSNPN and CDR2 SVGIG (reference sequence). The CDR3 is 12 amino acids.

The chain has TRBV30 and TRBJ2-1; 9 bases map to TRBD1. The sequence was collected from a man aged 25-40 years with type 1 diabetes. Sample: naive CD4+ T cells from blood. DNA of the CDR3: TGTGCCTGGAGTAGGCCCGGGACAGGGAAGTTCTTC. Its protein product is CAWSRPGTGKFF.